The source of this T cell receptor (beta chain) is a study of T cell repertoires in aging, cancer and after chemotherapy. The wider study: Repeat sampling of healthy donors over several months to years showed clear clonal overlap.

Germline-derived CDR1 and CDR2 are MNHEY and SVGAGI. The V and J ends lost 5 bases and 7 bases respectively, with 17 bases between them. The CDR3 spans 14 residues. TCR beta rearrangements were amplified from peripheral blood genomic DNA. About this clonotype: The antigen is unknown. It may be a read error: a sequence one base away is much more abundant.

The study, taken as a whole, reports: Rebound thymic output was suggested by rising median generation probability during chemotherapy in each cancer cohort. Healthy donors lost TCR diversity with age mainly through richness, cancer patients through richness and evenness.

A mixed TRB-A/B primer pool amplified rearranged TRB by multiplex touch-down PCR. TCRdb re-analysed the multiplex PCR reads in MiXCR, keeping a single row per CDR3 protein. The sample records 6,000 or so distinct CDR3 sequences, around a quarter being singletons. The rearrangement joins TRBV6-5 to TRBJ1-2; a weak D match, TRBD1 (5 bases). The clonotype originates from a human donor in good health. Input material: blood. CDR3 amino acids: CASSVPVGGAGYTF. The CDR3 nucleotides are TGTGCCAGCAGTGTCCCAGTGGGCGGGGCTGGCTACACCTTC.